The clone carrying this T cell receptor (beta chain) was picked up a small number of times. Its antigen is not identified. The data are from a study of vaccination and CD4 T cells after COVID-19. The overall study: There were six male and four female convalescents, and two of them were Hispanic.

CD4+ T cells that had been cultured provided DNA sequenced with the Oncomine TCR Beta short-read assay. MiXCR was run by TCRdb on the PCR reads, yielding one entry per CDR3 protein. The sample shows about 25,000 distinct CDR3 sequences, 28% of them seen only once. The time point: late sampling 161 to 241 days after vaccination in three convalescent patients. As to treatment: approximately nine-day PBMC culture with coronavirus spike peptide pools or control peptides (ViraFEST assay). In this cohort, PCR tests turned positive between March and December 2020, predating US Alpha, Beta and Delta variants. It was with approximately 9.2 IU/ml IL-2 and roughly 9.5 ug/ml peptide pools that 1.5 million to 2.5 million PBMCs per well were cultured. Trimming took 7 bases from V and 5 from J, leaving 14 bases between them. Per the germline V gene, CDR1 is MNHEY and CDR2 is SVGEGT. The length of the CDR3 is 13 residues.

Study conclusions and caveats: The median number of SARS-CoV-2-reactive clonotypes increased from approximately 21 to 40, a change that did not reach significance.

This sample comprised CD4+ T cells from blood, cultured in vitro, obtained about 7 months after SARS-CoV-2 vaccination. The chain combines TRBV6-2 or TRBV6-3 with TRBJ1-1; D ambiguous. The receptor was derived from a human donor who had recovered from COVID-19. Here the CDR3 DNA reads TGTGCCAGCACTCGAATCGTGGAAACTGAAGCTTTCTTT. It is translated as CASTRIVETEAFF.